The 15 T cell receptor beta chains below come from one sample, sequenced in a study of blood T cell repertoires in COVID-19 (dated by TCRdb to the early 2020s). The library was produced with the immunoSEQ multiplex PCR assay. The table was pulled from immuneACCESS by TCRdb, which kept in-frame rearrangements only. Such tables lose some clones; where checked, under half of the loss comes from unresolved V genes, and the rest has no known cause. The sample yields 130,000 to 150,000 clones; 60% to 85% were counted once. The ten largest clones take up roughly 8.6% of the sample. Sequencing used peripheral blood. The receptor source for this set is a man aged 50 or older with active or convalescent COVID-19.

This CDR3 is CASTGIYEQYF. The CDR3 DNA is TGTGCCAGCACAGGGATTTACGAGCAGTACTTC. This chain links TRBV28 with TRBJ2-7; D is perhaps TRBD1 (5 bases). Germline-derived CDR1 and CDR2 are MDHEN and SYDVKM. There are 11 residues in the CDR3. With 7 bases removed from V and 4 bases from J, the gap between germline ends came to 8 bases.

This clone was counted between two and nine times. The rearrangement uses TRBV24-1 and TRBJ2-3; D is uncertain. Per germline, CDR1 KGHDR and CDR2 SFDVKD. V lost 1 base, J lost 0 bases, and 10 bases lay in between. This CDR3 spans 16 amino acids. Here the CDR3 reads CATSDLAFASTDTQYF. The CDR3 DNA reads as TGTGCCACCAGTGATTTAGCGTTTGCTAGCACAGATACGCAGTATTTT.

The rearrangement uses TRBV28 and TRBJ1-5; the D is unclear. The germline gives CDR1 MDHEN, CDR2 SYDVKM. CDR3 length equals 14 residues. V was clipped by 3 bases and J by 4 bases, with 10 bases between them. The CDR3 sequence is CASSFGSPNQPQHF. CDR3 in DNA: TGTGCCAGCAGTTTTGGGAGTCCTAATCAGCCCCAGCATTTT.

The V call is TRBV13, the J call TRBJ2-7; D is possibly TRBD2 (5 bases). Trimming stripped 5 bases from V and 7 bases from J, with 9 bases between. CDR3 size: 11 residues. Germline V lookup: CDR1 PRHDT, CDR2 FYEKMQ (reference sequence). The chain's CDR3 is CASSKDLEQYF. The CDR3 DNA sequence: TGTGCCAGCAGCAAGGACTTAGAGCAGTACTTC. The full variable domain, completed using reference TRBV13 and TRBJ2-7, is AAGVIQSPRHLIKEKRETATLKCYPIPRHDTVYWYQQGPGQDPQFLISFYEKMQSDKGSIPDRFSAQQFSDYHSELNMSSLELGDSALYFCASSKDLEQYFGPGTRLTVT.

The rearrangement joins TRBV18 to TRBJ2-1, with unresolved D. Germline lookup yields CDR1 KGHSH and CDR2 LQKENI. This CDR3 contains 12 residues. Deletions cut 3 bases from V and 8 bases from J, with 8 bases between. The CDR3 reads CASSPDSDEQFF. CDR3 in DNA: TGTGCCAGCTCACCTGACTCGGATGAGCAGTTCTTC.

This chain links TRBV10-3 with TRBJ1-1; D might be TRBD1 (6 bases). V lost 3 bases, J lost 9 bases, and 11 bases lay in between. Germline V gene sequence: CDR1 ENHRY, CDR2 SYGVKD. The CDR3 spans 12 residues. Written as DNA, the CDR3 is TGTGCCATCAGTGACCCTCAGGGGAAAGCTTTCTTT. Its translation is CAISDPQGKAFF.

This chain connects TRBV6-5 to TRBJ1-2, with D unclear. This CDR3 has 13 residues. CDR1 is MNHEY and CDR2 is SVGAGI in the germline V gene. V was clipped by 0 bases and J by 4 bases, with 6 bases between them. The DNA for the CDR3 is TGTGCCAGCAGTTACTCCCCCTCCTATGGCTACACCTTC. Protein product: CASSYSPSYGYTF.

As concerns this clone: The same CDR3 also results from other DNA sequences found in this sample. This CDR3 reads CASSLRQGQPQHF. CDR3 sequence (DNA): TGTGCCAGCAGCTTAAGACAGGGACAGCCCCAGCATTTT. The genes are TRBV7-8 and TRBJ1-5, with 7 bases matching TRBD1. CDR1 is SGHVS and CDR2 is FQNEAQ in the germline V gene. The CDR3 contains 13 residues. Trimming removed 2 bases from V and 7 bases from J; junction bases left unmatched: 2.

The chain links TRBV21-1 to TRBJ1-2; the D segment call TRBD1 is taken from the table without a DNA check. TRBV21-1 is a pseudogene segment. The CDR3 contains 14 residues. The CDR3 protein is CASSKEDSNYGYTF. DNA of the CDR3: TGTGCCAGCAGCAAAGAGGACAGCAACTATGGCTACACCTTC.

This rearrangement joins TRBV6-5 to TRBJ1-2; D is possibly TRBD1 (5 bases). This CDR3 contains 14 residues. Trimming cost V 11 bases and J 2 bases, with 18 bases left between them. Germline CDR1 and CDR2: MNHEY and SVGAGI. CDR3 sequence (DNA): TGTGCCCTACCCCAGGGTCAGATAAACTATGGCTACACCTTC. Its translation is CALPQGQINYGYTF.

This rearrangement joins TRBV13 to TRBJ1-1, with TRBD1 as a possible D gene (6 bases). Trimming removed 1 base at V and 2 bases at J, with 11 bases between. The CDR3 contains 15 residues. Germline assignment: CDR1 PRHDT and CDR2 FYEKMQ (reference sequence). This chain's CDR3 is CASSLVGGANTEAFF. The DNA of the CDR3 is TGTGCCAGCAGCTTAGTGGGGGGGGCCAACACTGAAGCTTTCTTT.

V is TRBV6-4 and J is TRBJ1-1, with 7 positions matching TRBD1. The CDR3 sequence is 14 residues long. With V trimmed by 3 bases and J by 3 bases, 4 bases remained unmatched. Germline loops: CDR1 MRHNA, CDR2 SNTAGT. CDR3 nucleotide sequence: TGTGCCAGCAGTGATTCCGACAGGGACACTGAAGCTTTCTTT. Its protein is CASSDSDRDTEAFF.

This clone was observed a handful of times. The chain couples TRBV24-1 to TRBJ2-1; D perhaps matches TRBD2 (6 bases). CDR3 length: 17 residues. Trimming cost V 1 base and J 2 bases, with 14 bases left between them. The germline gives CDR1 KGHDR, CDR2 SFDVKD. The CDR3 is CATSDLAGGRTYNEQFF. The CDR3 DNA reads TGTGCCACCAGTGATTTAGCGGGCGGGCGGACCTACAATGAGCAGTTCTTC.

CDR3 bases: TGTGCCACCAGTGATTTCCCCCAGCGAGTGACTAGCTCGAACACCGGGGAGCTGTTTTTT. It is translated as CATSDFPQRVTSSNTGELFF. V usage is TRBV24-1 and J usage is TRBJ2-2; 7 bases match TRBD2. J lost 0 bases, V lost 1 base, and 13 bases had no gene match. Germline-derived CDR1 and CDR2 are KGHDR and SFDVKD. The CDR3 loop spans 20 amino acids.

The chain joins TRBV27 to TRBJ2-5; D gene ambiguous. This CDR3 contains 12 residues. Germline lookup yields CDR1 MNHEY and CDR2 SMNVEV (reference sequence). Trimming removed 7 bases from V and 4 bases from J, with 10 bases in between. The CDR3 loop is CASTRVLETQYF. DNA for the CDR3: TGTGCCAGCACCCGGGTTTTAGAGACCCAGTACTTC.